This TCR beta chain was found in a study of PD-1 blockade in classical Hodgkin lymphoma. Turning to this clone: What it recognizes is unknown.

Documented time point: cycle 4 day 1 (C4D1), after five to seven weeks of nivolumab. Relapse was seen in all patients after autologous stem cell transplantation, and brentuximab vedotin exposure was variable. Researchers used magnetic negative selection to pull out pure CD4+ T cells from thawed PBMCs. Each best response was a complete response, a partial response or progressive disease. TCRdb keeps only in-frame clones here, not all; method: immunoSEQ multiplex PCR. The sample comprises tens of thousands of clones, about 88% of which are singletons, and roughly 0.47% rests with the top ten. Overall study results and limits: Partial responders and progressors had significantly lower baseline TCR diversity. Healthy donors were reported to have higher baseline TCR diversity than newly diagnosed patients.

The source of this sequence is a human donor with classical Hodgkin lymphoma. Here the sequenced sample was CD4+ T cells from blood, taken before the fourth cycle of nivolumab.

CDR3: CASSVDGGARNEQYF. Here the CDR3 DNA reads TGTGCCAGCAGCGTAGATGGGGGGGCGAGGAACGAGCAGTACTTC. This chain uses TRBV9 with TRBJ2-7, with D possibly matching TRBD2 (7 bases). Germline V gene sequence: CDR1 SGDLS, CDR2 YYNGEE. V dropped 0 bases and J dropped 5 bases, with 15 bases sitting between them. The CDR3 is 15 residues long.